This entry concerns a single T cell receptor beta chain. The entry originates in a study of blood T cell repertoires in COVID-19. In the study overall: Both acute and convalescent COVID-19 samples were obtained from the United States, Italy and Spain. The analysed material was cDNA or gDNA that came from T cells, B-cell-depleted T cells, or PBMCs.

Per the original methods: Counts of nucleated cells, estimated from reference gene primer amplification, were obtained. The method was immunoSEQ multiplex PCR; TCRdb's version includes in-frame clones alone and lacks a portion of them. That table is the source of V, J and clone size, and D and trimming were worked out from the DNA. Among approximately 190,000 clones listed, less than 90% were seen once. Germline assignment: CDR1 SGHVS and CDR2 FQNEAQ. V lost 7 bases, J lost 1 base, and 10 bases stayed unmatched. The CDR3 totals 18 residues. The clonotype originates from a woman aged 35 to 49 with acute or convalescent COVID-19. This rearrangement joins TRBV7-8 to TRBJ2-5, with TRBD2 identical over 15 bases. Sequenced: peripheral blood. The CDR3, as DNA: TGTGCCAGCACCCGCGGACTAGCGGGAGGGATCCTCCAAGAGACCCAGTACTTC. As protein: CASTRGLAGGILQETQYF. The whole variable domain, filled in from reference TRBV7-8 and TRBJ2-5, reads GAGVSQSPRYKVAKRGQDVALRCDPISGHVSLFWYQQALGQGPEFLTYFQNEAQLDKSGLPSDRFFAERPEGSVSTLKIQRTQQEDSAVYLCASTRGLAGGILQETQYFGPGTRLLVL.